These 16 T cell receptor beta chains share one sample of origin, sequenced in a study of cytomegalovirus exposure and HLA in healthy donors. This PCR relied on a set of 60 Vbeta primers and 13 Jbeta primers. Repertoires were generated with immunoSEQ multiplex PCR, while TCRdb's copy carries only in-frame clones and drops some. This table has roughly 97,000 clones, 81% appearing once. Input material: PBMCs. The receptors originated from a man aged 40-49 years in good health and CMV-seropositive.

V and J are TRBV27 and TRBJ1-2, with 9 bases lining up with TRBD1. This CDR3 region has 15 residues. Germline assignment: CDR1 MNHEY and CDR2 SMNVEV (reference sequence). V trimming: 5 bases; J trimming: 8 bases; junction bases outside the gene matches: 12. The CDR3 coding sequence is TGTGCCAGCAGTAAAAACGGACAGGGGTTAGCCGGCTACACCTTC. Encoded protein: CASSKNGQGLAGYTF.

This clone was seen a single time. The CDR3: CASTKDRGNTEAFF. The CDR3, as DNA: TGTGCCAGCACCAAGGACAGGGGGAACACTGAAGCTTTCTTT. The V and J genes are TRBV25-1 and TRBJ1-1, with 9 bases lining up with TRBD1. CDR1 and CDR2 from the germline V gene are MGHDK and SYGVNS. The V segment lost 7 bases and the J segment 1 base; nucleotides outside the gene matches: 4. CDR3 length: 14 amino acids.

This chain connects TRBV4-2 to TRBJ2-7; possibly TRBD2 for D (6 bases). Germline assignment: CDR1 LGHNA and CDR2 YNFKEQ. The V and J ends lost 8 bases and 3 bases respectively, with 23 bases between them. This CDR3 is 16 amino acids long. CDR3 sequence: CASARVSGGGIYEQYF. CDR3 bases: TGTGCCAGCGCTCGTGTTTCGGGCGGAGGGATCTACGAGCAGTACTTC.

For the CDR3, the DNA is TGTGCCAGCAGTAAGGACGGGGAAACCAATGAAAAACTGTTTTTT. Translated: CASSKDGETNEKLFF. V usage is TRBV6-1 and J usage is TRBJ1-4; no clear D gene. The CDR3 contains 15 residues. Trimming left V 5 bases short and J 5 bases short, with 15 bases between. Germline-derived CDR1 and CDR2 are MNHNS and SASEGT.

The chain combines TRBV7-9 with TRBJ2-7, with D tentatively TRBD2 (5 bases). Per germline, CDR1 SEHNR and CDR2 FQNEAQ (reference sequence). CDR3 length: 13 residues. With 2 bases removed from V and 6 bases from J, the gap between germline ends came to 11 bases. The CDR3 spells CASSLPGAGEQYF. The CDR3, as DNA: TGTGCCAGCAGCTTACCAGGCGCGGGCGAGCAGTACTTC.

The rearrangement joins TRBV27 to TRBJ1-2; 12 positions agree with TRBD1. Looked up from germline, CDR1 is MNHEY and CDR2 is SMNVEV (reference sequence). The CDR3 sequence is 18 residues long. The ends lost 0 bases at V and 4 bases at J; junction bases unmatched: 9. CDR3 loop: CASSLSGTGGGFTYGYTF. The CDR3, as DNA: TGTGCCAGCAGTTTATCAGGGACAGGGGGCGGTTTTACCTATGGCTACACCTTC.

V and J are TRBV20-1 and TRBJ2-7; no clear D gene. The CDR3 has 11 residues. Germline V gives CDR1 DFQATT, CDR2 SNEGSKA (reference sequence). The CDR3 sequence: CSSMAGLEQYF. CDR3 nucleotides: TGCAGCTCCATGGCAGGTCTAGAGCAGTACTTC.

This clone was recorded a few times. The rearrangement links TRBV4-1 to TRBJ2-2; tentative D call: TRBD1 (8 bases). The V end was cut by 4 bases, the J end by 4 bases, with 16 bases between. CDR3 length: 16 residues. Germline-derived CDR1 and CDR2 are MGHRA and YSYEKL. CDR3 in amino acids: CASSPRQGRGTGELFF. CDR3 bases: TGCGCCAGCAGCCCTCGACAGGGGAGGGGCACCGGGGAGCTGTTTTTT.

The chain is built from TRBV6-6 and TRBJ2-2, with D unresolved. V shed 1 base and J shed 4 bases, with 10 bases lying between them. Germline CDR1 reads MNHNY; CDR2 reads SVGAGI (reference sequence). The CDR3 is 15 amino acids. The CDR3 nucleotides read TGTGCCAGCAGTTACTATGGTAGAGGCACCGGGGAGCTGTTTTTT. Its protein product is CASSYYGRGTGELFF.

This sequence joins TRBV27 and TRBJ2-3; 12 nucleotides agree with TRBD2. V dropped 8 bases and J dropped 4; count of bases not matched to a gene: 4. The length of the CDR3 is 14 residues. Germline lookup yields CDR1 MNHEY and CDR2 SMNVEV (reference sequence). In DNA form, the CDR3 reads TGTGCCAGCTGTCTAGCGGGGGGGCCAGATACGCAGTATTTT. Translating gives CASCLAGGPDTQYF.

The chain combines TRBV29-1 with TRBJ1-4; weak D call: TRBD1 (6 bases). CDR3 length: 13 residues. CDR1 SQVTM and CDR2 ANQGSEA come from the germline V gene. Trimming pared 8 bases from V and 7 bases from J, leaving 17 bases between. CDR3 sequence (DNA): TGCAGCATTACAGAACAGGGAACTGAAAAACTGTTTTTT. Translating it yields CSITEQGTEKLFF. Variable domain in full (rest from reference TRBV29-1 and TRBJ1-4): SAVISQKPSRDICQRGTSLTIQCQVDSQVTMMFWYRQQPGQSLTLIATANQGSEATYESGFVIDKFPISRPNLTFSTLTVSNMSPEDSSIYLCSITEQGTEKLFFGSGTQLSVL.

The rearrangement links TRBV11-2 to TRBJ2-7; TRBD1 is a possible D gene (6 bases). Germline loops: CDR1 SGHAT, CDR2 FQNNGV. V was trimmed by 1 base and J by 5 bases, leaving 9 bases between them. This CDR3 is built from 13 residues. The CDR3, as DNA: TGTGCCAGCAGCTTAGGGGGGCCCAACGAGCAGTACTTC. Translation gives CASSLGGPNEQYF.

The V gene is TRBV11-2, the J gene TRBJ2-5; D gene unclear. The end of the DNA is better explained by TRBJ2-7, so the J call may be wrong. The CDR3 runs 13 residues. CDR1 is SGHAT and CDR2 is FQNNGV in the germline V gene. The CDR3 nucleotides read TGTGCCAGCAGCTTGGGCAGGTCCTACGAGCAGTACTTC. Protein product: CASSLGRSYEQYF.

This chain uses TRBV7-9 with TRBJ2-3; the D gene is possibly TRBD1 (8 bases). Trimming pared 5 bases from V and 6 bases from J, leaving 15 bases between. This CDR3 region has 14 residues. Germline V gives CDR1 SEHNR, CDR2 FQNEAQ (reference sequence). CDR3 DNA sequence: TGTGCCAGCAGCCCGACAGGGGAGGGGGATACGCAGTATTTT. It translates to CASSPTGEGDTQYF.

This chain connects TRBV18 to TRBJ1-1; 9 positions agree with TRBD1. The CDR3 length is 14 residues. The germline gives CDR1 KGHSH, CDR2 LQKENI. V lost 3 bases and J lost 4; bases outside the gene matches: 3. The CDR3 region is CASSPGQGSTEAFF. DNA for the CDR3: TGTGCCAGCTCACCCGGACAGGGGAGCACTGAAGCTTTCTTT.

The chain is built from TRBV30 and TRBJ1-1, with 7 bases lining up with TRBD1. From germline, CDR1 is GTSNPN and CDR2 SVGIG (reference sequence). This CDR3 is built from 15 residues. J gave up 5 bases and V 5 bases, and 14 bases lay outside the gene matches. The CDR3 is CAWATGRITKTEAFF. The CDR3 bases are TGTGCCTGGGCGACAGGGAGGATCACGAAAACTGAAGCTTTCTTT.